Listed here is a single TCR beta chain. The data stem from a study of blood T cell repertoires in COVID-19. Original methodology: Amplified reference gene primers provided the basis for estimating nucleated cell counts. The repertoire was sequenced with immunoSEQ multiplex PCR; TCRdb's copy has only in-frame clones and lacks some. The DNA gave D and trimming, while V, J and clone size come from that table. The table shows fewer than 350,000 clones, with more than 75% occurring only once. CDR1 is SGHVS, CDR2 FQNEAQ, per germline. Deletions cut 5 bases from V and 4 bases from J, with 9 bases between. The CDR3 has 13 amino acids.

Material for sequencing was PBMCs or T cells enriched from blood (not recorded which). This receptor was identified in a woman aged 40 to 50 with acute COVID-19. The chain links TRBV7-8 to TRBJ2-1; D remains ambiguous. For the CDR3, the DNA is TGTGCCAGCAGCAATATGTATTACAATGAGCAGTTCTTC. Translated, it gives CASSNMYYNEQFF.